This T cell receptor beta chain was captured in a study of OX40 agonist ivuxolimab in advanced cancers. Across the study: Treatment of patients was with ivuxolimab, an agonistic anti-OX40 (CD134) antibody. Allowance was made for prior anti-PD-1, anti-PD-L1 or anti-CTLA-4 therapy, and approximately 40% had some. Overall study results and limits: Also showing low normalized T-cell clonal expansion were some of the nonresponders. More expanded clones were found, on average, in CD8+ than in CD4+ T cells.

About this clone: Its matching antigen is unknown.

Generated by immunoSEQ multiplex PCR, the TCRdb table keeps only in-frame clones and is missing some. The sample lists 45,000 to 60,000 clones; approximately 86% were seen once. CDR1 and CDR2 (germline): KGHSH, LQKENI. CDR3 length: 16 amino acids. J was trimmed by 2 bases and V by 2 bases; bases with no gene match: 7. This chain uses TRBV18 with TRBJ1-1, with 8 bases aligning to TRBD1. The specimen was CD4+ or CD8+ T cells sorted from blood, collected in a trial of the OX40 agonist ivuxolimab. This clonotype was sampled from an adult with an advanced solid tumor such as melanoma, head and neck, liver or kidney cancer. CDR3 DNA sequence: TGTGCCAGCTCACCATCTAAGGCAGGGGGCAACACTGAAGCTTTCTTT. Residues: CASSPSKAGGNTEAFF.